This T cell receptor beta chain was identified during a study of blood T cells in healthy people across ages. Broader study findings: Naive CD4+ cells and diversity were both higher in long-lived donors than in aged donors. There was no known CMV status for donors, so expanded clonotype changes were possibly confounded.

Together with a sample-barcoded 5' primer, a J-beta primer mix was included in a second PCR lasting roughly 6 to 12 cycles. Every cDNA molecule bore a tag from a template-switch adaptor containing 12 random nucleotides. TCRdb fed the 5' RACE reads into MiXCR, producing one record per CDR3 protein. The table includes around 690,000 distinct CDR3 sequences, around 54% detected once. A note on this clonotype: The antigen remains undetermined.

V lost 2 bases to trimming and J lost 5 bases, with 12 bases between them. The CDR3 has 14 amino acids. Germline V gene lookup returns CDR1 MGHDK and CDR2 SYGVNS. The sample was blood. This chain links TRBV25-1 with TRBJ1-2, with D possibly matching TRBD1 (5 bases). This clonotype originated in a man aged 55 to 70 in good health. CDR3 amino acids: CASSERGGWYGYTF. CDR3 DNA sequence: TGTGCCAGCAGTGAACGGGGCGGATGGTATGGCTACACCTTC.